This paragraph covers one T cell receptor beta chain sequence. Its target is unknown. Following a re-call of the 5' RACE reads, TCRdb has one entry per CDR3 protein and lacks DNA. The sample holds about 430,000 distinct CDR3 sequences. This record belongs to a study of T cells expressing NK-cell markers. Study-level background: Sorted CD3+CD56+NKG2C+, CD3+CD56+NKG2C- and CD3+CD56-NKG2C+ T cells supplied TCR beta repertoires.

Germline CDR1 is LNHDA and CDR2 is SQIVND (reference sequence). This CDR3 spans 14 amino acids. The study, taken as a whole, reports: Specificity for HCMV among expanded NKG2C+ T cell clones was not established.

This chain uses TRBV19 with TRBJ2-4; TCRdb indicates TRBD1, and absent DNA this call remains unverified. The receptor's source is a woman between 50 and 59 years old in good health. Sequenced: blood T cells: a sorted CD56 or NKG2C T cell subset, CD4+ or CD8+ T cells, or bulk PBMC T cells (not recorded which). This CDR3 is CATNPGNRGDIQYF.